The rows below give T cell receptor beta chains drawn from one sample of a study of shared clonotypes between healthy human individuals. Assay: immunoSEQ multiplex PCR; the TCRdb copy retains only in-frame clones and omits some. The sample lists approximately 1,500,000 clones, roughly 95% occurring once. Specimen: naive CD4+ T cells sorted from blood. The receptors derive from a man under 40 in good health. CDR3s include the opening cysteine and the closing phenylalanine or tryptophan. Fields, in order: CDR3 protein, CDR3 DNA, clone size, J gene, D gene, CDR3 length, V gene. The D gene is left open where the match is weak. The size field is filled for only some rows; it gives once, few, many or a size class.

CDR3: CASSLVGSGDTQYF; DNA: TGCGCCAGCAGCTTAGTAGGGTCTGGGGATACGCAGTATTTT; size: NA; J: TRBJ2-3; D: NA; length: 14; V: TRBV5-1
CDR3: CASSLKETQYF; DNA: TGTGCCAGCAGTCTTAAAGAGACCCAGTACTTC; size: NA; J: TRBJ2-5; D: NA; length: 11; V: TRBV2
CDR3: CASSTRDRGFDEQFF; DNA: TGTGCCAGCAGCACTAGGGATAGGGGATTCGATGAGCAGTTCTTC; size: NA; J: TRBJ2-1; D: NA; length: 15; V: TRBV28
CDR3: CSVSGLGREAVRETQYF; DNA: TGCAGCGTTTCGGGTTTGGGGCGGGAGGCCGTCCGGGAGACCCAGTACTTC; size: few; J: TRBJ2-5; D: TRBD2; length: 17; V: TRBV29-1
CDR3: CASTLTGNTEAFF; DNA: TGTGCCAGCACCCTGACGGGGAACACTGAAGCTTTCTTT; size: NA; J: TRBJ1-1; D: NA; length: 13; V: TRBV7-9
CDR3: CASRVDELNYGYTF; DNA: TGCGCCAGCAGGGTTGACGAGCTTAACTATGGCTACACCTTC; size: once; J: TRBJ1-2; D: NA; length: 14; V: TRBV5-1
CDR3: CASSLSDRVPDTQYF; DNA: TGTGCCAGCAGCTTATCGGACAGGGTCCCAGATACGCAGTATTTT; size: NA; J: TRBJ2-3; D: TRBD1; length: 15; V: TRBV5-6
CDR3: CASTSSGRPDTQYF; DNA: TGCGCCAGCACCTCTAGCGGGAGGCCAGATACGCAGTATTTT; size: NA; J: TRBJ2-3; D: TRBD2; length: 14; V: TRBV5-1
CDR3: CASRAGSNPSGELFF; DNA: TGTGCCAGCAGGGCGGGTTCGAACCCCAGCGGGGAGCTGTTTTTT; size: NA; J: TRBJ2-2; D: NA; length: 15; V: TRBV7-8
CDR3: CASSWRISPQYF; DNA: TGTGCCAGCAGCTGGAGAATTTCCCCCCAGTACTTC; size: NA; J: TRBJ2-5; D: NA; length: 12; V: TRBV28
CDR3: CASRRGLAGVLEQYF; DNA: TGTGCCAGTCGACGGGGACTAGCGGGAGTACTCGAGCAGTACTTC; size: NA; J: TRBJ2-7; D: TRBD2; length: 15; V: TRBV6-5
CDR3: CASSLPGLMGVETQYF; DNA: TGTGCCAGCAGCTTACCGGGGCTAATGGGTGTGGAGACCCAGTACTTC; size: NA; J: TRBJ2-5; D: NA; length: 16; V: TRBV7-6
CDR3: CASILAGGADTQYF; DNA: TGTGCCAGTATACTAGCGGGAGGGGCAGATACGCAGTATTTT; size: NA; J: TRBJ2-3; D: TRBD2; length: 14; V: TRBV7-9
CDR3: CASSLVIQTLRTTEAFF; DNA: TGTGCCAGCAGCTTGGTTATTCAGACTTTAAGGACCACTGAAGCTTTCTTT; size: NA; J: TRBJ1-1; D: NA; length: 17; V: TRBV5-6
CDR3: CASSYSYYEQYF; DNA: TGTGCCAGCAGTTACTCTTACTACGAGCAGTACTTC; size: NA; J: TRBJ2-7; D: NA; length: 12; V: TRBV6-5
CDR3: CASSQFLSGALQETQYF; DNA: TGTGCCAGCAGCCAATTCCTAAGTGGAGCTCTTCAAGAGACCCAGTACTTC; size: NA; J: TRBJ2-5; D: NA; length: 17; V: TRBV14
CDR3: CASMFQGAHEQFF; DNA: TGTGCCAGCATGTTCCAGGGGGCACATGAGCAGTTCTTC; size: NA; J: TRBJ2-1; D: TRBD1; length: 13; V: TRBV28
CDR3: CASSLAGGNQPQHF; DNA: TGTGCCAGCAGCTTGGCAGGGGGCAATCAGCCCCAGCATTTT; size: NA; J: TRBJ1-5; D: NA; length: 14; V: TRBV5-4
CDR3: CASSRSRNYGYTF; DNA: TGTGCCAGCAGCCGTAGCCGAAACTATGGCTACACCTTC; size: NA; J: TRBJ1-2; D: NA; length: 13; V: TRBV11-2
CDR3: CASSAGRGYTF; DNA: TGTGCCAGCAGCGCGGGACGAGGCTACACCTTC; size: NA; J: TRBJ1-2; D: NA; length: 11; V: TRBV7-9
CDR3: CAWSAIGTSYGYTF; DNA: TGTGCCTGGAGTGCAATTGGGACAAGCTATGGCTACACCTTC; size: NA; J: TRBJ1-2; D: NA; length: 14; V: TRBV30
CDR3: CSVGLAVKETQYF; DNA: TGCAGCGTTGGGCTAGCGGTTAAAGAGACCCAGTACTTC; size: NA; J: TRBJ2-5; D: TRBD2; length: 13; V: TRBV29-1
CDR3: CASSVKGVEQYF; DNA: TGTGCCAGCAGTGTAAAGGGGGTGGAGCAGTACTTC; size: NA; J: TRBJ2-7; D: NA; length: 12; V: TRBV2
CDR3: CASSGNGRGSGTDTQYF; DNA: TGTGCCAGCAGTGGGAACGGGCGGGGATCGGGCACAGATACGCAGTATTTT; size: once; J: TRBJ2-3; D: NA; length: 17; V: TRBV2
CDR3: CAWSVISGSSYNEQFF; DNA: TGTGCCTGGAGTGTGATTAGCGGGAGCTCCTACAATGAGCAGTTCTTC; size: NA; J: TRBJ2-1; D: TRBD2; length: 16; V: TRBV30
CDR3: CASSLQGASFEQYF; DNA: TGTGCCAGCAGCTTGCAGGGGGCTAGTTTCGAGCAGTACTTC; size: NA; J: TRBJ2-7; D: TRBD1; length: 14; V: TRBV7-2
CDR3: CASTLGLGVYEQYF; DNA: TGTGCCAGCACCCTAGGGCTAGGAGTGTACGAGCAGTACTTC; size: NA; J: TRBJ2-7; D: NA; length: 14; V: TRBV2
CDR3: CASSLALVTRETQYF; DNA: TGTGCCAGCAGCTTGGCCCTAGTGACCAGGGAGACCCAGTACTTC; size: NA; J: TRBJ2-5; D: NA; length: 15; V: TRBV5-4
CDR3: CASSATPGTDLMNTQYF; DNA: TGTGCCAGCAGTGCCACACCCGGGACAGATCTAATGAATACGCAGTATTTT; size: NA; J: TRBJ2-3; D: TRBD1; length: 17; V: TRBV25-1
CDR3: CASSLDGRAGTGELFF; DNA: TGCGCCAGCAGCTTGGACGGGAGGGCCGGCACCGGGGAGCTGTTTTTT; size: NA; J: TRBJ2-2; D: TRBD2; length: 16; V: TRBV5-1
CDR3: CAGRRESGEQYF; DNA: TGTGCCGGCAGGCGGGAGTCAGGCGAGCAGTACTTC; size: NA; J: TRBJ2-7; D: TRBD2; length: 12; V: TRBV2
CDR3: CASSVDRLNEKLFF; DNA: TGTGCCAGCAGTGTCGACAGGTTGAATGAAAAACTGTTTTTT; size: NA; J: TRBJ1-4; D: NA; length: 14; V: TRBV6-1
CDR3: CASSLDFGNTIYF; DNA: TGCGCCAGCAGCTTGGATTTTGGAAACACCATATATTTT; size: once; J: TRBJ1-3; D: NA; length: 13; V: TRBV5-1
CDR3: CASSGLAGGLSSYNEQFF; DNA: TGTGCCAGCAGTGGCTTAGCGGGAGGCCTAAGCTCCTACAATGAGCAGTTCTTC; size: NA; J: TRBJ2-1; D: TRBD2; length: 18; V: TRBV6-1
CDR3: CSAHVPDEQYF; DNA: TGCAGTGCCCACGTGCCCGACGAGCAGTACTTC; size: NA; J: TRBJ2-7; D: NA; length: 11; V: TRBV20-1
CDR3: CASSVLAGRYNEQFF; DNA: TGTGCCAGCAGTGTCCTAGCGGGAAGGTACAATGAGCAGTTCTTC; size: NA; J: TRBJ2-1; D: TRBD2; length: 15; V: TRBV2
CDR3: CASSEVTGGAGEKLFF; DNA: TGTGCCAGCAGTGAGGTCACAGGGGGCGCGGGGGAAAAACTGTTTTTT; size: NA; J: TRBJ1-4; D: TRBD1; length: 16; V: TRBV28
CDR3: CASRSSLHTQYF; DNA: TGTGCCAGCAGATCCTCGCTGCATACGCAGTATTTT; size: NA; J: TRBJ2-3; D: NA; length: 12; V: TRBV6-5
CDR3: CSVVGLAGVQNEQFF; DNA: TGCAGCGTCGTGGGACTAGCGGGAGTACAGAATGAGCAGTTCTTC; size: NA; J: TRBJ2-1; D: TRBD2; length: 15; V: TRBV29-1
CDR3: CASSPQAGGISDTQYF; DNA: TGTGCCAGCTCACCTCAAGCGGGAGGGATCTCAGATACGCAGTATTTT; size: NA; J: TRBJ2-3; D: TRBD2; length: 16; V: TRBV18
CDR3: CASSDLETQYF; DNA: TGTGCCAGCAGTGATTTGGAGACCCAGTACTTC; size: NA; J: TRBJ2-5; D: NA; length: 11; V: TRBV2
CDR3: CASTWRGGNTEAFF; DNA: TGTGCCAGCACCTGGCGGGGAGGGAACACTGAAGCTTTCTTT; size: NA; J: TRBJ1-1; D: NA; length: 14; V: TRBV5-4
CDR3: CASSYTENTEAFF; DNA: TGTGCCAGCAGCTATACAGAGAACACTGAAGCTTTCTTT; size: once; J: TRBJ1-1; D: NA; length: 13; V: TRBV7-3
CDR3: CASSLRINQPQHF; DNA: TGTGCCAGCAGCTTAAGAATAAATCAGCCCCAGCATTTT; size: NA; J: TRBJ1-5; D: NA; length: 13; V: TRBV7-2
CDR3: CASSLVPTGTAYNEQFF; DNA: TGTGCCAGCAGCTTGGTCCCTACCGGGACAGCCTACAATGAGCAGTTCTTC; size: NA; J: TRBJ2-1; D: TRBD1; length: 17; V: TRBV5-4
CDR3: CAISETSGSIDTQYF; DNA: TGTGCCATCAGTGAGACTAGCGGGAGTATAGATACGCAGTATTTT; size: NA; J: TRBJ2-3; D: TRBD2; length: 15; V: TRBV10-3
CDR3: CASTVQGTAFF; DNA: TGTGCCAGCACCGTTCAGGGAACAGCTTTCTTT; size: once; J: TRBJ1-1; D: NA; length: 11; V: TRBV2
CDR3: CASSQVATETQYF; DNA: TGCGCCAGCAGCCAAGTCGCTACGGAGACCCAGTACTTC; size: NA; J: TRBJ2-5; D: NA; length: 13; V: TRBV4-1
CDR3: CASSGKTSGRTADTQYF; DNA: TGTGCCAGCAGCGGAAAAACTAGCGGAAGGACTGCAGATACGCAGTATTTT; size: NA; J: TRBJ2-3; D: TRBD2; length: 17; V: TRBV5-4
CDR3: CASSPRSGRSGANVLTF; DNA: TGTGCCAGCAGCCCCCGTAGCGGGAGATCTGGGGCCAACGTCCTGACTTTC; size: NA; J: TRBJ2-6; D: TRBD2; length: 17; V: TRBV5-4